What follows are 15 T cell receptor beta chains derived from one specimen sequenced in a study of blood T cell repertoires in COVID-19. Only in-frame clones appear in the TCRdb table, and some are missing; sequencing was by immunoSEQ multiplex PCR. The table shows 220,000 or so clones, with about 90% occurring only once. The specimen sequenced was PBMCs or T cells enriched from blood (not recorded which). Every receptor here comes from a man aged 45-60 years who had been exposed to COVID-19.

This rearrangement joins TRBV2 to TRBJ2-5, with 8 bases lining up with TRBD2. The germline V gene encodes CDR1 SNHLY and CDR2 FYNNEI. J was trimmed by 5 bases and V by 1 base; bases with no gene match: 12. This CDR3 contains 17 residues. The CDR3 nucleotides read TGTGCCAGCAGTGAAGGCCCCGGGACTAGTCCTCGTGAGACCCAGTACTTC. Translating gives CASSEGPGTSPRETQYF. Drawing the rest from reference TRBV2 and TRBJ2-5, the complete variable domain is EPEVTQTPSHQVTQMGQEVILRCVPISNHLYFYWYRQILGQKVEFLVSFYNNEISEKSEIFDDQFSVERPDGSNFTLKIRSTKLEDSAMYFCASSEGPGTSPRETQYFGPGTRLLVL.

V gene TRBV21-1 combines with J gene TRBJ1-3. TRBV21-1 is listed as a pseudogene. This CDR3 spans 16 amino acids. CDR3 in DNA: TGTGCCAGCAGCAAACAGCTATTCACGGGTGGAAACACCATATATTTT. Encoded protein: CASSKQLFTGGNTIYF.

This chain uses TRBV9 with TRBJ1-5; D gene uncertain. The ends were cut back, 2 bases at V and 6 bases at J, with 15 bases in the middle. Germline V lookup: CDR1 SGDLS, CDR2 YYNGEE. The CDR3 covers 15 residues. CDR3 DNA: TGTGCCAGCAGCGTCGATCCCTCCGGGAGTCAGCCCCAGCATTTT. It translates to CASSVDPSGSQPQHF.

Points on this clone: Other DNA sequences from this sample encode an identical CDR3 as well. The genes are TRBV7-3 and TRBJ1-1; maybe TRBD1 (6 bases). The CDR3 totals 13 residues. Germline CDR1 reads SGHTA; CDR2 reads FQGTGA. Trimming left V 4 bases short and J 1 base short, with 7 bases between. CDR3 sequence reads: CASSSQGNTEAFF. In DNA, the CDR3 is TGTGCCAGCAGCTCACAGGGGAACACTGAAGCTTTCTTT.

This clone has only one observation. J is TRBJ2-1 and V is TRBV27; no clear D. Per the germline V gene, CDR1 is MNHEY and CDR2 is SMNVEV (reference sequence). Trimming pared 8 bases from V and 4 bases from J, leaving 12 bases between. The CDR3 length is 13 residues. The CDR3 protein is CASSPVSYNEQFF. In DNA form, the CDR3 reads TGTGCCAGCTCCCCGGTTTCGTACAATGAGCAGTTCTTC.

The rearrangement uses TRBV5-1 and TRBJ1-1, with TRBD1 as a possible D gene (6 bases). V was clipped by 4 bases and J by 0 bases, with 13 bases between them. In germline, CDR1 is SGHRS, CDR2 YFSETQ. The CDR3 covers 15 residues. CDR3 amino acids: CASSILTGLNTEAFF. DNA for the CDR3: TGCGCCAGCAGCATCCTGACAGGCTTGAACACTGAAGCTTTCTTT.

The chain employs TRBV2 and TRBJ2-3, with a weak D call TRBD2 (5 bases). Germline V CDR1 and CDR2: SNHLY, FYNNEI. This CDR3 is 14 amino acids long. V was cut by 7 bases and J by 2 bases, with 13 bases left in between. DNA of the CDR3: TGTGCCAGCACGGCGGCAGCGGACACAGATACGCAGTATTTT. Amino acids: CASTAAADTDTQYF.

The chain uses TRBV18 and TRBJ1-2; D remains ambiguous. V was shortened by 6 bases and J by 5 bases, with 10 bases between the two germline ends. This CDR3 has 12 residues. Germline CDR1 and CDR2: KGHSH and LQKENI. The CDR3 spells CASSGRDYGYTF. DNA for the CDR3: TGTGCCAGCTCGGGGAGGGATTATGGCTACACCTTC.

Notes on this clone: Within the sample, other DNA sequences also encode this same CDR3. The rearrangement joins TRBV7-9 to TRBJ1-5; 7 nucleotides agree with TRBD1. V lost 5 bases and J lost 3; bases outside the gene matches: 4. The V gene's germline CDR1 is SEHNR and CDR2 FQNEAQ (reference sequence). The CDR3 loop spans 14 amino acids. The CDR3 loop is CASSTGTDNQPQHF. The CDR3 coding sequence is TGTGCCAGCAGCACCGGGACAGACAATCAGCCCCAGCATTTT.

The chain has TRBV5-1 and TRBJ2-3; D perhaps matches TRBD2 (6 bases). This CDR3 is 14 amino acids long. Trimming shortened V by 0 bases and J by 5 bases, and 10 bases separated the two germline ends. Germline assignment: CDR1 SGHRS and CDR2 YFSETQ. The CDR3 nucleotides read TGCGCCAGCAGCTTGGTGCAGGGAGGAGATACGCAGTATTTT. It encodes CASSLVQGGDTQYF.

V is TRBV7-9 and J is TRBJ2-7, with D tentatively TRBD1 (7 bases). This CDR3 has 16 amino acids. Looked up from germline, CDR1 is SEHNR and CDR2 is FQNEAQ (reference sequence). V lost 3 bases to trimming and J lost 0 bases, with 15 bases between them. CDR3 sequence: CASSFPEGASSYEQYV. CDR3 sequence (DNA): TGTGCCAGCAGCTTTCCGGAGGGGGCGAGCTCCTACGAGCAGTACGTC.

The chain carries TRBV5-1 and TRBJ2-1; 9 bases map to TRBD2. The CDR3 loop spans 14 amino acids. Germline V CDR1 and CDR2: SGHRS, YFSETQ. V shed 7 bases, J shed 3 bases, and the junction held 5 bases outside the gene matches. The CDR3 sequence is CASSSGVIYNEQFF. CDR3 sequence (DNA): TGCGCCAGCTCTAGCGGGGTTATCTACAATGAGCAGTTCTTC.

DNA for the CDR3: TGTGCCACCCAAAGCTCCCGGGAGGCCCCCCCCAATGAGCAGTTCTTC. It encodes CATQSSREAPPNEQFF. The J gene is TRBJ2-1, the V gene TRBV24-1; 7 bases align to TRBD2. This CDR3 spans 16 amino acids. The germline gives CDR1 KGHDR, CDR2 SFDVKD. Unmatched junction bases numbered 16, after V lost 9 bases and J lost 6 bases.

The V and J genes are TRBV6-2 or TRBV6-3 and TRBJ1-5; D is perhaps TRBD1 (5 bases). There are 15 residues in the CDR3. CDR1 is MNHEY and CDR2 is SVGEGT in the germline V gene. Trimming removed 5 bases at V and 0 bases at J, with 11 bases between. The CDR3 bases are TGTGCCAGCAGTCTACAGGATAATAGCAATCAGCCCCAGCATTTT. This codes for CASSLQDNSNQPQHF.

The CDR3, as DNA: TGCGCCAGCAGCTTCCTAGCTAACGAGAATGAGCAGTTCTTC. It encodes CASSFLANENEQFF. V is TRBV5-1 and J is TRBJ2-1; D is possibly TRBD2 (5 bases). The germline V and J ends were trimmed by 2 bases and 7 bases, with 13 bases remaining between them. Germline loops: CDR1 SGHRS, CDR2 YFSETQ. This CDR3 contains 14 residues.